This passage covers 5 T cell receptor beta chains from one sample sequenced in a study of blood T cells in healthy people across ages. For the second PCR, which ran for 7 to 11 cycles, a sample-barcoded 5' primer and a J-beta primer mix were used. TCRdb re-analysed the 5' RACE reads in MiXCR, keeping a single row per CDR3 protein. The table has some 1,800,000 distinct CDR3 sequences, roughly two fifths seen once. Sequenced: blood. The receptors stem from a human donor in good health.

The chain carries TRBV5-1 and TRBJ2-5; D possibly corresponds to TRBD2 (5 bases). Germline CDR1 and CDR2: SGHRS and YFSETQ. V gave up 1 base and J gave up 9 bases, with 16 bases separating them. This CDR3 region has 14 residues. In nucleotides, the CDR3 is TGCGCCAGCAGCTTGACCGACGGTGGAGCGGCCCAGTACTTC. Protein sequence: CASSLTDGGAAQYF.

J is TRBJ2-5 and V is TRBV6-1; D may be TRBD2 (6 bases). CDR1 is MNHNS and CDR2 is SASEGT in the germline V gene. V dropped 8 bases and J dropped 6 bases, with 28 bases sitting between them. The CDR3 covers 17 residues. CDR3 sequence (DNA): TGTGCCAGCTCAGAAGGGCAGCGACTAGAGAGGCGAAAGACCCAGTACTTC. Translation: CASSEGQRLERRKTQYF.

This clonotype was observed a few times. The V call is TRBV7-2, the J call TRBJ1-2; D possibly corresponds to TRBD1 (6 bases). The CDR3 sequence is 16 residues long. V shed 6 bases and J shed 2 bases, with 19 bases lying between them. From germline, CDR1 is SGHTA and CDR2 FQGNSA. In DNA, the CDR3 is TGTGCCAGCAGAGATAGGATGGAGGGGGGGAACTATGGCTACACCTTC. As protein: CASRDRMEGGNYGYTF.

This chain joins TRBV9 and TRBJ2-5; no firm D call. The J call may be in error: the DNA end matches TRBJ2-7 better. The CDR3 totals 13 residues. Germline V gene sequence: CDR1 SGDLS, CDR2 YYNGEE. The CDR3 DNA reads as TGTGCCAGCAGCGTAGGAACGGTACACGAGCAGTACTTC. This translates into CASSVGTVHEQYF.

The chain uses TRBV20-1 and TRBJ2-1; TRBD2 might be the D (6 bases). CDR3 length equals 16 residues. Germline V gene sequence: CDR1 DFQATT, CDR2 SNEGSKA (reference sequence). Trimming stripped 0 bases from V and 6 bases from J, with 18 bases between. The CDR3 coding sequence is TGCAGTGCTAGAGATCCCCGGGGGACTCCCGGCAATGAGCAGTTCTTC. Its protein product is CSARDPRGTPGNEQFF.